The source of this T cell receptor (beta chain) is a study of cytomegalovirus exposure and HLA in healthy donors (dated by TCRdb to 2016 to 2017). Some background on the complete study: According to an earlier analysis of around 600 of the donors, some 180 million T cells yielded some 120 million unique TCR beta sequences and approximately 300 Gb of sequence data. An early release covering 500 to 750 HLA-typed donors comprised approximately 290 gigabases of sequencing data and 65 million to 100 million unique TCR sequences. Among the roughly 400 genotyped donors, under 90% belonged to the genetic ancestry cluster associated with self-reported Caucasian donors. The study aimed to test whether signatures of past pathogen exposure could be identified by cataloging public T cell receptors. The T cell repertoires of several hundred subjects were profiled by immunosequencing and related to cytomegalovirus serostatus. Along with the 666-subject first cohort, a separate validation cohort of 120 different subjects was used. To predict cytomegalovirus infection status, the study combined high-throughput TCR immunosequencing, statistical association of individual TCRs with disease status, and machine learning. A later analysis re-examined previously published TCR beta repertoires from about 700 donors and added high-resolution HLA genotyping to investigate patterns of TCR occurrence. Rather than using new phenotypic data, the later analysis identified candidate immune exposures from TCR beta sequences and from how often those sequences occurred across donors. In an earlier analysis of more than 550 of the donors, high-throughput TCR beta sequencing was used to judge whether each TCR beta V gene segment behaved as functional or pseudogenic. Donor age, sex, ethnicity and CMV serostatus were compiled alongside the repertoire data. A later genetic analysis took genome-wide SNP genotypes for about 55% of the 666 donors and used that subset as a discovery cohort. All discovery cohort repertoires had been generated on a single sequencing platform. HLA typing included class I and class II loci at four-digit resolution. Typing coverage differed by locus: A, B, C, DRB1 and DQB1 were typed in roughly 629-640 donors, DQA1 in 500 to 550, DPA1 in some 610, and DPB1 in 400 to 480. Five DR-DQ haplotypes were handled as single units for association and clustering because linkage in the cohort was strong. Across about 380 genotyped donors of the cohort, an average of roughly 250,000 unique TCR beta nucleotide sequences per donor were sequenced, and about a sixth of those sequences were non-productive.

General conclusions and limits of the study: Sequencing depth was assumed to be roughly uniform across donors in the presence/absence analyses, though that assumption may not hold. A later analysis associated 16,951 TCR beta sequences with specific HLA alleles at a false discovery rate of 0.05. For the cohort, immune exposure information was limited to CMV serostatus. Strong co-occurrence of HLA alleles, especially DR and DQ, made assigning TCR associations to individual alleles difficult. HLA typing was unavailable for some donors at each locus, so association tests used only the typed subset. This cohort had only TCR beta chains sequenced, and the lack of alpha or paired-chain data limited which features could be detected. The earlier analysis of almost 600 of the donors excluded seventeen rarely observed V segments, including chromosome 9 orphons, because counts were too low. A later analysis found that HLA-associated TCR beta chains were more clonally expanded and had lower generation probabilities than equally common non-associated chains. A later genetic analysis reported fewer N-insertions in productive TCRs among donors in an Asian-associated ancestry cluster than the 666-donor mean. A group of highly shared sequence variants was considered likely to be a technical artifact of the sequencing pipeline. Some IMGT-functional V segments, including TRBV6-2 and TRBV6-3, could not be distinguished by the 87-base-pair reads and were therefore excluded. A further reported finding was that TCR beta sequences accurately predicted the HLA-A and HLA-B alleles for most subjects in the first cohort. In a later genetic analysis, a missense DCLRE1C variant was associated with V-gene and J-gene trimming of TCR beta chains, and the association was replicated in an independent cohort. The study listed 150 to 200 TCR beta chains as associated with cytomegalovirus. An earlier analysis of 587 of the donors showed that most TCR beta V segments appeared in productive rearrangements either about 87% or about 30% of the time, which broadly matched IMGT annotations. The classifier was reported to diagnose cytomegalovirus status with high specificity and sensitivity in both the original and validation cohorts. In a later analysis, most CMV-associated TCR beta chains were found to appear HLA-restricted, with HLA associations seemingly driven largely by CMV exposure. It was suggested by the authors that the approach could potentially be generalized to other disease states and immunological phenotypes. In a later analysis, several top co-occurrence clusters were reported to appear linked to parvovirus B19, influenza, CMV and Epstein-Barr virus. Most TCR sequences were observed very rarely across donors, whereas some public TCRs were present in many individuals. Linkage disequilibrium might explain the correlated functional status among segregating V segments, but an unknown experimental factor could not be ruled out. Three of the identified cytomegalovirus-associated TCR beta chains were confirmed in vitro to be specific for cytomegalovirus antigens. According to a later analysis, TCR association rates differed among HLA loci, with DRB1 alleles showing the most associated TCRs and HLA-C alleles showing the fewest.

With respect to this clone: Its antigen remains unidentified. Base qualities are not at hand, and no much larger clone is one base apart.

The cohort consisted of 600 or so healthy bone marrow donors. Cohort members were all nominally healthy when sampled, although unrecorded immune exposures were likely present. The donor was CMV seropositive and belonged to the group of 250 to 300 seropositive cohort members. A peripheral blood sample was collected from each donor, and TCR beta sequencing was performed on peripheral blood mononuclear cells. The Qiagen DNeasy Blood Extraction Kit was used to extract genomic DNA from the blood cell samples. The library was made by the immunoSEQ multiplex PCR assay. For the multiplex PCR, a mixture combining 60 forward primers for TCR Vbeta segments and 13 reverse primers for TCR Jbeta segments was used. The CDR3 region of rearranged TCR beta genes was amplified from genomic DNA by a multiplex PCR assay. The amplified TCR beta libraries were sequenced on the Illumina HiSeq System as 87-base-pair reads. The original pipeline was this. A later analysis counted tens of millions of unique TCR beta chains across the approximately 700 repertoires, and some 12 million of these chains were shared by at least two donors. To remove PCR and sequencing errors, raw reads were error-corrected and collapsed into unique sequences using a nearest-neighbor algorithm that merged closely related sequences. Alignment of CDR3 sequences to IMGT reference sequences was used to assign V, D and J gene segments. For a sequence to be retained, a match of at least six nucleotides was required to both a V gene segment and a J gene segment. Rearrangements were classified as productive when the CDR3 lacked stop codons and remained in frame with V and J, and all other rearrangements were classified as non-productive. Following IMGT convention, CDR3 was defined as the stretch from the second conserved V-encoded cysteine to the conserved J-encoded phenylalanine. The earlier analysis of 587 of the donors excluded any sequence lacking an unambiguous match to a single V gene segment. In an earlier analysis of approximately 590 of the donors, V segments were called functional above 56.7% productive rearrangements and were called segregating when the between-donor standard deviation exceeded 5%. A statistical classification framework was built for diagnosing cytomegalovirus status from the catalog of TCR beta chain sequences. A later analysis assigned V and J genes by comparing TCR nucleotide sequences with IMGT/GENE-DB human TR gene sequences. A later analysis assigned CDR3 sequences and most-parsimonious VDJ recombination scenarios with the TCRdist pipeline. In a later analysis, each TCR beta chain was defined by its CDR3 amino acid sequence together with its V-gene family, and reads lacking a unique V-gene family were excluded. A later analysis removed nearly 600 highly shared, low-generation-probability nucleotide sequences to deal with suspected cross-contamination and a sequencing artifact. In a later analysis, a clonal expansion index was calculated for each public chain from normalized within-repertoire ranks of inferred template counts. In a later analysis, generation probabilities were computed using a VDJ recombination model fitted to out-of-frame rearrangements, and the results were checked against IGoR. In a later analysis, TCR-TCR, TCR-HLA and TCR-CMV co-occurrence was scored with hypergeometric tests, and a repertoire-size bias correction was applied to TCR pairs. In a later analysis, false discovery rates were estimated by permuting HLA or CMV assignments 20 times. In a later analysis, co-occurring TCRs were grouped using DBSCAN, and TCRdist sequence similarity was added for clustering within HLA-allele-positive subsets. Repertoires with fewer than 30,000 or more than 120,000 public chains were left out of co-occurrence clustering, as were five repertoires with anomalous nucleotide sharing. TCRdb provides this immuneACCESS table in a form limited to in-frame rearrangements. Some clones are lacking; in checked studies, under half of them reflect an unresolved V gene, and why the rest are absent is not known. Clonal size and the V and J genes are those of that table, whereas D and trimming came from the DNA. In all, the sample holds around 120,000 clones, and over 60% of those were seen once. About 3.5% of the sample belongs to the ten largest clones.

Based on the germline V gene, the CDR1 and CDR2 sequences are MNHNS and SASEGT. V is cut by 10 bases and J by 5 bases, and the space between the germline ends is 12 bases. The CDR3 has 12 amino acids, counting the end cysteine and phenylalanine. The only DNA kept is the CDR3, 36 bases in frame from the first base. The sequence links TRBV6-1 to TRBJ1-5, with the D gene not clear enough to name. The source is a woman in her thirties in good health and CMV-seropositive. The specimen sequenced was PBMCs. CDR3 sequence: CATTESHQPQHF. The sequenced DNA is TGTGCCACCACAGAGTCCCATCAGCCCCAGCATTTT.